This TCR beta chain was captured in a study of human thymus T cells. The sample donors, healthy Finnish infants, were having corrective surgery for congenital heart defects. Germline V gene data show CDR1 as SNHLY and CDR2 as FYNNEI. V lost 7 bases and J 4 bases, leaving 3 bases between the germline ends. CDR3 length equals 10 residues. Data came from immunoSEQ multiplex PCR; TCRdb stores just in-frame clones and leaves some out. The sample consists of about 46,000 clones, more than 85% of them appearing once. Specimen: blood. The sequence derives from a girl under three years old with a congenital heart defect but otherwise immunologically healthy. The chain carries TRBV2 and TRBJ2-3; no firm D call. Here the CDR3 reads CASKADTQYF. The CDR3 coding sequence is TGTGCCAGCAAGGCAGATACGCAGTATTTT.